These T cell receptor beta chains were read from a single sample in a study of T cell changes during pregnancy in multiple sclerosis. This table comes from immunoSEQ multiplex PCR, and its TCRdb copy is limited to in-frame clones, with some not included. Found here are about 99,000 clones, roughly 93% of them singletons; the top ten hold 0.8% to 1%. This material consisted of peripheral blood, taken after pregnancy. Receptor source: a female donor with multiple sclerosis, enrolled in a pregnancy study. Both conserved end residues are part of each CDR3. D genes are given only for firm matches. Part of the rows lack a size; the others show once, few, many or a class for expanded clones.

DNA,CDR3,J,length,size,V,D
TGTGCCAGCCCTTGGGACAGGTCCAGAGGCGACGAGCAGTACTTC,CASPWDRSRGDEQYF,TRBJ2-7,15,.,TRBV6-4,TRBD1
TGCGCCAGCAGCGCCTCCGGGACAGAGTACAATGAGCAGTTCTTC,CASSASGTEYNEQFF,TRBJ2-1,15,.,TRBV5-1,TRBD1
TGTTCCTTACTTTCTGGAAACACCATATATTTT,CSLLSGNTIYF,TRBJ1-3,11,.,TRBV2,.
TGTGCCAGCGCCACAGCTTCGGGACAGGGGGCGGTCAGCAAAAACATTCAGTACTTC,CASATASGQGAVSKNIQYF,TRBJ2-4,19,.,TRBV2,TRBD1
TGTGCCAGCAGCTTTATAGGTACAGGGCGCGAGCAGTACTTC,CASSFIGTGREQYF,TRBJ2-7,14,.,TRBV11-2,.
TGTGCCAGCAGTGAAGACAGGGTGCAGGGCTACACCTTC,CASSEDRVQGYTF,TRBJ1-2,13,.,TRBV2,.
TGCGCCAGCTCCGGTTTGGATACGCAGTATTTT,CASSGLDTQYF,TRBJ2-3,11,.,TRBV10-2,.
TGTGCCAGCAGCACAAACACCGGGGAGCTGTTTTTT,CASSTNTGELFF,TRBJ2-2,12,.,TRBV7-8,.
TGCGCCAGCAGCGCCATCCAGGCAAACTATGGCTACACCTTC,CASSAIQANYGYTF,TRBJ1-2,14,once,TRBV5-1,.
TGTGCCAGCAGTGAATATCTAGACATTCAGTACTTC,CASSEYLDIQYF,TRBJ2-4,12,.,TRBV2,.
TGTGCCAGTAAAGGGGGCAATCAGCCCCAGCATTTT,CASKGGNQPQHF,TRBJ1-5,12,.,TRBV19,.
TGTGCCAGCACCGTGGGGGCCGTGAACACTGAAGCTTTCTTT,CASTVGAVNTEAFF,TRBJ1-1,14,.,TRBV28,.
TGTGCCAGCAGACCTCAGGGTCAAGAGACCCAGTACTTC,CASRPQGQETQYF,TRBJ2-5,13,once,TRBV28,.
TGTGCCAGTAGTATCCAGCGCGGGAGCGGGGATACGCAGTATTTT,CASSIQRGSGDTQYF,TRBJ2-3,15,.,TRBV19,TRBD2
TGTGCCAGCAGCATCGGACAGGGGTACGTCCATGGCTACACCTTC,CASSIGQGYVHGYTF,TRBJ1-2,15,.,TRBV13,TRBD1
TGTGCCAGCTCACTATCGTCCCCGGGATCTATTTCTGGGGCCAACGTCCTGACTTTC,CASSLSSPGSISGANVLTF,TRBJ2-6,19,.,TRBV18,.
TGTGCCAGCAGGGTTCCGGGACAGGGGGCGGGTGACTATGGCTACACCTTC,CASRVPGQGAGDYGYTF,TRBJ1-2,17,.,TRBV27,TRBD1
TGTGCCAGCAGCCAAGATTCGGGCGGGACCACCCTAGATACGCAGTATTTT,CASSQDSGGTTLDTQYF,TRBJ2-3,17,.,TRBV5-4,.
TGTGCCAGCAGTCCGACCGGGGGGTTTAATGAAAAACTGTTTTTT,CASSPTGGFNEKLFF,TRBJ1-4,15,.,TRBV6-6,.
TGTGCCAGCAGCCAGGCGACAGGGGGGGAGGATGAGCAGTTCTTC,CASSQATGGEDEQFF,TRBJ2-1,15,.,TRBV4-2,TRBD1
TGTGCCAGCTCACCAGACTTACTTACAGATACGCAGTATTTT,CASSPDLLTDTQYF,TRBJ2-3,14,.,TRBV18,.
TGTGCCAGCAGTTACAGGCAGGGGGGACTGGGAACTGAAGCTTTCTTT,CASSYRQGGLGTEAFF,TRBJ1-1,16,once,TRBV6-5,TRBD1
TGTGCCAGCAGTCCGGGACAGCTGAGCTCCTACGAGCAGTACTTC,CASSPGQLSSYEQYF,TRBJ2-7,15,.,TRBV2,TRBD1
TGTGCCAGCAGCTTACAGGGCGGGATCTACGAGCAGTACTTC,CASSLQGGIYEQYF,TRBJ2-7,14,once,TRBV7-2,.
TGCAGCGTTGAGGGACTAGCGGGGGCCAGCTCCTACAATGAGCAGTTCTTC,CSVEGLAGASSYNEQFF,TRBJ2-1,17,.,TRBV29-1,TRBD2
TGCGCCAGCAGCTGGAAGGACAGGGGGCAATACAATGAGCAGTTCTTC,CASSWKDRGQYNEQFF,TRBJ2-1,16,.,TRBV5-1,TRBD1
TGTGCCAGCAGCTTAGCGGGGCTCAATGAGCAGTTCTTC,CASSLAGLNEQFF,TRBJ2-1,13,.,TRBV7-2,.
TGCGCCAGCAGCCCCCCCTCGGGGGGATCCCGAAACTTC,CASSPPSGGSRNF,TRBJ2-5,13,.,TRBV4-1,TRBD2
TGTGCCAGCAGTCTGACCGCTTGGATAGCTAGCACAGATACGCAGTATTTT,CASSLTAWIASTDTQYF,TRBJ2-3,17,.,TRBV27,.
TGTGCCAGCAGCTCCTCGGGACAGCTAAACTATGGCTACACCTTC,CASSSSGQLNYGYTF,TRBJ1-2,15,.,TRBV7-9,TRBD1
TGTGCCAGCAGCTTAAGTAGCGGGGGACTATACAATGAGCAGTTCTTC,CASSLSSGGLYNEQFF,TRBJ2-1,16,.,TRBV7-9,TRBD2
TGCAGCGTTACGGACAGGCAGAGGGAGCAGTACTTC,CSVTDRQREQYF,TRBJ2-7,12,.,TRBV29-1,TRBD1
TGTGCCAGCAGTGAACTAGCGGGGGGGCCAGAGACCCAGTACTTC,CASSELAGGPETQYF,TRBJ2-5,15,.,TRBV6-1,TRBD2
TGTGCCAGCAGTTTTACAGGGGCCAATCAGCCCCAGCATTTT,CASSFTGANQPQHF,TRBJ1-5,14,.,TRBV6-1,TRBD1
TGTGCCAGTAGTATGACAGGGGGAAATTTGGCCCAGCATTTT,CASSMTGGNLAQHF,TRBJ1-5,14,.,TRBV19,TRBD1
TGTGCCAGCAGCCCTGCCGGGTTCTGGGAGACCCAGTACTTC,CASSPAGFWETQYF,TRBJ2-5,14,.,TRBV7-9,.
TGTGCCAGCAGCTTAGCGACGACAGGGAATCAGCCCCAGCATTTT,CASSLATTGNQPQHF,TRBJ1-5,15,few,TRBV7-9,TRBD1
TGTGCCAGCAGCTTAGAAGGGACAGCTTACAATGAGCAGTTCTTC,CASSLEGTAYNEQFF,TRBJ2-1,15,.,TRBV11-3,TRBD1
TGTGCCAGCAGCTCTCCGCCCCGGGACAGCACTTACAATGAGCAGTTCTTC,CASSSPPRDSTYNEQFF,TRBJ2-1,17,.,TRBV7-2,TRBD1
TGCAGCGTTGAGGGGGGTGGTGGAGATACGCAGTATTTT,CSVEGGGGDTQYF,TRBJ2-3,13,.,TRBV29-1,.
TGTGCCAGCAGCCGACAGGGGATTCAGGAGACCCAGTACTTC,CASSRQGIQETQYF,TRBJ2-5,14,once,TRBV7-9,TRBD1